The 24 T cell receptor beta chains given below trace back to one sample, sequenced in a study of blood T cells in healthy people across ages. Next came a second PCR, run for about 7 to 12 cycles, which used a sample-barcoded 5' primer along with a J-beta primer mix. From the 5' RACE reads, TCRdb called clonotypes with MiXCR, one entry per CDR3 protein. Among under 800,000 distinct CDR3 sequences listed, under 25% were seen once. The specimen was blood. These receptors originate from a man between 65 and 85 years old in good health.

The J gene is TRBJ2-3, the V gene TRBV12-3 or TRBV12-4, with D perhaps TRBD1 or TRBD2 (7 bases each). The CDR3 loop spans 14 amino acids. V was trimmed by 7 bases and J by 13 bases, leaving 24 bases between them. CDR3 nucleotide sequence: TGTGCCAGCAACCAGGGGGGGCGGTCAGATGTGGAGTATTTT. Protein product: CASNQGGRSDVEYF.

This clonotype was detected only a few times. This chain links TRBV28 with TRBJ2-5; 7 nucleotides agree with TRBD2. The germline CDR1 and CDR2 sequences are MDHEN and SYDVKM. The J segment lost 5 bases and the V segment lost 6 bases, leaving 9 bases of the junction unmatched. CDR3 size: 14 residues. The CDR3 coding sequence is TGTGCCAGCAGCCCTGGGGGGGTCAGGGAGACCCAGTACTTC. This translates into CASSPGGVRETQYF. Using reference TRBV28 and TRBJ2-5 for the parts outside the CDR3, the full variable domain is DVKVTQSSRYLVKRTGEKVFLECVQDMDHENMFWYRQDPGLGLRLIYFSYDVKMKEKGDIPEGYSVSREKKERFSLILESASTNQTSMYLCASSPGGVRETQYFGPGTRLLVL.

This CDR3 reads CATSRDRVQETQYF. The CDR3 coding sequence is TGTGCCACCAGCAGAGACAGAGTCCAAGAGACCCAGTACTTC. The chain has TRBV15 and TRBJ2-5; D gene uncertain. Germline V gene data show CDR1 as LNHNV and CDR2 as YYDKDF (reference sequence). This CDR3 contains 14 residues. V lost 0 bases to trimming and J lost 1 base, with 6 bases between them.

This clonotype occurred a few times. This CDR3 reads CASSSLGQGRGTQYF. In DNA form, the CDR3 reads TGTGCCAGCAGTTCTTTGGGACAGGGCAGAGGGACCCAGTACTTC. V and J are TRBV12-3 or TRBV12-4 and TRBJ2-5, with 9 bases matching TRBD1. V shed 4 bases and J 7 bases; nucleotides not matched to a gene: 10. This CDR3 is 15 amino acids long.

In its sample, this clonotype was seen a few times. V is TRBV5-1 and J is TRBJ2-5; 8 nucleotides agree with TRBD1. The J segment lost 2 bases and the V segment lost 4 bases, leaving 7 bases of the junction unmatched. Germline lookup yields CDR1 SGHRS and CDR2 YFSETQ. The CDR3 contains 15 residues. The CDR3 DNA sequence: TGCGCCAGCAGCACCCGGACAGGGATTCAAGAGACCCAGTACTTC. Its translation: CASSTRTGIQETQYF. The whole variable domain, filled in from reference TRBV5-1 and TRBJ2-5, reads KAGVTQTPRYLIKTRGQQVTLSCSPISGHRSVSWYQQTPGQGLQFLFEYFSETQRNKGNFPGRFSGRQFSNSRSEMNVSTLELGDSALYLCASSTRTGIQETQYFGPGTRLLVL.

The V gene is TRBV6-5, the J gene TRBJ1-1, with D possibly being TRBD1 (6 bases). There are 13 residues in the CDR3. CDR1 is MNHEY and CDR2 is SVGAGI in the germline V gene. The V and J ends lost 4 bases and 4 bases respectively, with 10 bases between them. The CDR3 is CASSSTGSTEAFF. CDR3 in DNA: TGTGCCAGCAGTTCAACAGGGTCCACTGAAGCTTTCTTT.

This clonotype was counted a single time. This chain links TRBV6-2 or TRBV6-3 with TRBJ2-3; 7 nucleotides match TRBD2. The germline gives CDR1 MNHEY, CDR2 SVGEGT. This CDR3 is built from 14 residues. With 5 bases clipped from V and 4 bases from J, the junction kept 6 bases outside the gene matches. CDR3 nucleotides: TGTGCCAGCAGTCGGCGCGGGGGTGCAGATACGCAGTATTTT. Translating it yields CASSRRGGADTQYF.

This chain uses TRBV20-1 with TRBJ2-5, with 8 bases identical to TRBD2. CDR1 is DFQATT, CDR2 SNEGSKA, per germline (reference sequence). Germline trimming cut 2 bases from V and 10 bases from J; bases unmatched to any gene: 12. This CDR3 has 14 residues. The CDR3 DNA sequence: TGCAGTGCTAGAATTAGCGGGGCTGTTAGGGGCCAGTACTTC. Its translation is CSARISGAVRGQYF.

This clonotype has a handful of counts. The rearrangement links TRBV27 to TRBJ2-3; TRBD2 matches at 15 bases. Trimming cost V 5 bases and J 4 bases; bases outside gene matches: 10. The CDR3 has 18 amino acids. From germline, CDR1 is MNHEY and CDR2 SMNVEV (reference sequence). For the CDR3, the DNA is TGTGCCAGCAGTAGACCGGGACTAGCGGGAGGTGGGTCAGATACGCAGTATTTT. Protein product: CASSRPGLAGGGSDTQYF.

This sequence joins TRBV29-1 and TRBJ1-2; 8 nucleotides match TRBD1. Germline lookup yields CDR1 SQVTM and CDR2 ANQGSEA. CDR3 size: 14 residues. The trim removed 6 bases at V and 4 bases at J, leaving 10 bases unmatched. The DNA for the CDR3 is TGCAGCGTGCCGGGGTGGGGACAGGCCTATGGCTACACCTTC. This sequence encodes CSVPGWGQAYGYTF.

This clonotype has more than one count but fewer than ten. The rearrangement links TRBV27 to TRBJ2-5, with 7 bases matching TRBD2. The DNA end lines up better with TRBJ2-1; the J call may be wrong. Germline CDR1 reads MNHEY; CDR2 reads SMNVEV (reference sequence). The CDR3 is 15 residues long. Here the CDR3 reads CASRGRTLSSDEQFF. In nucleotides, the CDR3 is TGTGCCAGCCGCGGGAGAACGCTCTCTTCCGATGAGCAGTTCTTC.

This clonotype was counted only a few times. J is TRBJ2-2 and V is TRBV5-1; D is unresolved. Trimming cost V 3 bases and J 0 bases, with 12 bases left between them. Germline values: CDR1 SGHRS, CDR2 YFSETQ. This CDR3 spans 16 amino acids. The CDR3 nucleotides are TGCGCCAGCAGCTCGGGTGGGGTATCGAACACCGGGGAGCTGTTTTTT. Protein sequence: CASSSGGVSNTGELFF.

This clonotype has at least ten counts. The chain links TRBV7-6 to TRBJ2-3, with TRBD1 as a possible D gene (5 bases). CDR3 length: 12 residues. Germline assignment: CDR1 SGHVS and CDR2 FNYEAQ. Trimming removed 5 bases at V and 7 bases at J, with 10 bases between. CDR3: CASSTDSYTQYF. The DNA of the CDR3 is TGTGCCAGCAGCACAGACAGTTATACGCAGTATTTT. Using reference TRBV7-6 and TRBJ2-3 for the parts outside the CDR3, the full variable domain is GAGVSQSPRYKVTKRGQDVALRCDPISGHVSLYWYRQALGQGPEFLTYFNYEAQQDKSGLPNDRFSAERPEGSISTLTIQRTEQRDSAMYRCASSTDSYTQYFGPGTRLTVL.

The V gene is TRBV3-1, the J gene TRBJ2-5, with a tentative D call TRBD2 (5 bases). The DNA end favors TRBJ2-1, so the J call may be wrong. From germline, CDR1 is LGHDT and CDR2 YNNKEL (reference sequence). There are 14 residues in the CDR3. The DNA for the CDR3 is TGTGCCAGCAGCCAAGGAGGCGGGCACAATGAGCAGTTCTTC. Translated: CASSQGGGHNEQFF.

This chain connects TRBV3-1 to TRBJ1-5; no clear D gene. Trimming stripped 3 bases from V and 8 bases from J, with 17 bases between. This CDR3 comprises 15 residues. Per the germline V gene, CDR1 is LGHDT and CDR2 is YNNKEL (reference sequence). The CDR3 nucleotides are TGTGCCAGCAGCCACGCCGGGCAGGACGGGAAGCCCCAGCATTTT. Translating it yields CASSHAGQDGKPQHF.

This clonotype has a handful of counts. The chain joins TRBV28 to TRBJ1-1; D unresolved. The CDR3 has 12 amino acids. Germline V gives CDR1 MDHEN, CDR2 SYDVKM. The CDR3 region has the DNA TGTGCGAGCGGGGTCTTTGACACTGAAGCTTTCTTT. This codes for CASGVFDTEAFF.

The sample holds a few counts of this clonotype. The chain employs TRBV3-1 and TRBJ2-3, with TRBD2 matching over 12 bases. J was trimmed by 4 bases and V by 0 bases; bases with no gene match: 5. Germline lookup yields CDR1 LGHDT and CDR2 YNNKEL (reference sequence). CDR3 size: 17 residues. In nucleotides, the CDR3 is TGTGCCAGCAGCCAAGAGAGACTAGCGGGAGTCGCAGATACGCAGTATTTT. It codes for CASSQERLAGVADTQYF.

The CDR3 region is CATGTSGRVETQYF. The CDR3 coding sequence is TGTGCCACAGGGACTAGCGGGAGAGTAGAGACCCAGTACTTC. The chain carries TRBV2 and TRBJ2-5; 14 bases fit TRBD2. CDR1 and CDR2 from the germline V gene are SNHLY and FYNNEI. The CDR3 contains 14 residues. J was trimmed by 4 bases and V by 10 bases; bases with no gene match: 5. The whole variable domain, filled in from reference TRBV2 and TRBJ2-5, reads EPEVTQTPSHQVTQMGQEVILRCVPISNHLYFYWYRQILGQKVEFLVSFYNNEISEKSEIFDDQFSVERPDGSNFTLKIRSTKLEDSAMYFCATGTSGRVETQYFGPGTRLLVL.

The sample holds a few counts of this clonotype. CDR3 sequence reads: CASSPYGKQGDGSQETQYF. The CDR3 nucleotides read TGTGCCAGCAGCCCGTATGGAAAACAGGGCGACGGTTCCCAAGAGACCCAGTACTTC. This sequence joins TRBV7-9 and TRBJ2-5; maybe TRBD1 (6 bases). The CDR3 has 19 residues. The V and J ends lost 5 bases and 1 base respectively, with 26 bases between them. Germline V gives CDR1 SEHNR, CDR2 FQNEAQ (reference sequence).

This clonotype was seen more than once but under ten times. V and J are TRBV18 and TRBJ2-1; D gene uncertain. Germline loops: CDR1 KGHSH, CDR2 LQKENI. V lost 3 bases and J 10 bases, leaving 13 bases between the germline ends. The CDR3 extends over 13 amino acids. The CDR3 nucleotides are TGTGCCAGCTCACCGCTGCAGGCTGGCGAGCAGTTCTTC. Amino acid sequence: CASSPLQAGEQFF. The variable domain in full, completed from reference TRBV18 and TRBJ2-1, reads NAGVMQNPRHLVRRRGQEARLRCSPMKGHSHVYWYRQLPEEGLKFMVYLQKENIIDESGMPKERFSAEFPKEGPSILRIQQVVRGDSAAYFCASSPLQAGEQFFGPGTRLTVL.

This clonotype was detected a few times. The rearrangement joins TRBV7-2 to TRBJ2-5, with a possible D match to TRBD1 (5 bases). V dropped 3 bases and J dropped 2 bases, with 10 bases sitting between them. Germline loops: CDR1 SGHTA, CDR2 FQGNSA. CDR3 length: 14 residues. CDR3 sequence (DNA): TGTGCCAGCAGCTTTCCAGGGTATCAAGAGACCCAGTACTTC. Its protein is CASSFPGYQETQYF.

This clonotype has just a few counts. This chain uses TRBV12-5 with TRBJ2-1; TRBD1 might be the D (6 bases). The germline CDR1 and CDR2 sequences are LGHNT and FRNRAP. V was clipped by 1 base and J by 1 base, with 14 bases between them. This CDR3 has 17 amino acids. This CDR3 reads CASGLALSRGSYNEQFF. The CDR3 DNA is TGTGCTAGTGGTTTGGCCCTATCCAGGGGTTCCTACAATGAGCAGTTCTTC. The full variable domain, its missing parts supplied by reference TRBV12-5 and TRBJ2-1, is DARVTQTPRHKVTEMGQEVTMRCQPILGHNTVFWYRQTMMQGLELLAYFRNRAPLDDSGMPKDRFSAEMPDATLATLKIQPSEPRDSAVYFCASGLALSRGSYNEQFFGPGTRLTVL.

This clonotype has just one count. As DNA, the CDR3 is TGCGCCAGCAGCTTGCAGGAACAACGCTCCTACAATGAGCAGTTCTTC. This gives the protein CASSLQEQRSYNEQFF. The genes are TRBV5-1 and TRBJ2-1; D not certain. Trimming left V 1 base short and J 0 bases short, with 11 bases between. CDR1 SGHRS and CDR2 YFSETQ come from the germline V gene. The length of the CDR3 is 16 residues. Full variable domain (rest looked up from reference TRBV5-1 and TRBJ2-1): KAGVTQTPRYLIKTRGQQVTLSCSPISGHRSVSWYQQTPGQGLQFLFEYFSETQRNKGNFPGRFSGRQFSNSRSEMNVSTLELGDSALYLCASSLQEQRSYNEQFFGPGTRLTVL.

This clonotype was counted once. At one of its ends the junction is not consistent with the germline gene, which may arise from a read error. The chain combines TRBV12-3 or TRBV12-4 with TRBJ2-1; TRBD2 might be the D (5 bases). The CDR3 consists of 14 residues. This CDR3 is CASSLGSSYNERFF. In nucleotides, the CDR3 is TGTGCCAGCAGTTTGGGGAGCTCCTACAATGAGCGGTTCTTC.